Following are 29 T cell receptor beta chains from one sample sequenced in a study of CD8 T cells in Susac syndrome. Random-hexamer reverse transcription was applied to roughly 0.45 to 1 ug RNA. TCRdb reprocessed the immunoSEQ multiplex PCR reads with MiXCR, giving one entry per CDR3 protein. The sample includes under 350,000 distinct CDR3 sequences, about 90% of them seen just once. Sequencing was carried out using CD4+ T cells from PBMCs. These receptors all stem from a human donor with multiple sclerosis.

This chain links TRBV2 with TRBJ2-7; a possible D gene is TRBD1 (6 bases). In germline, CDR1 is SNHLY, CDR2 FYNNEI. V lost 2 bases to trimming and J lost 2 bases, with 16 bases between them. The CDR3 length is 16 residues. The CDR3 sequence is CASSERWGPTPYEQYF. CDR3 sequence (DNA): TGTGCCAGCAGTGAACGTTGGGGGCCTACCCCCTACGAGCAGTACTTC.

V usage is TRBV3-1 and J usage is TRBJ2-5; D may be TRBD2 (5 bases). The germline V gene has CDR1 LGHDT and CDR2 YNNKEL (reference sequence). V was clipped by 2 bases and J by 4 bases, with 11 bases between them. The CDR3 loop spans 14 amino acids. This CDR3 is CASSQLTSAETQYF. CDR3 nucleotide sequence: TGTGCCAGCAGCCAACTAACTAGTGCAGAGACCCAGTACTTC.

This chain connects TRBV29-1 to TRBJ1-1; 9 nucleotides line up with TRBD1. CDR3 length: 15 residues. J lost 5 bases, V lost 4 bases, and 11 bases had no gene match. The germline V gene encodes CDR1 SQVTM and CDR2 ANQGSEA. In DNA form, the CDR3 reads TGCAGCGTTGGGTACAGGGGGCGATTCAAGACTGAAGCTTTCTTT. Its translation is CSVGYRGRFKTEAFF.

The chain has TRBV12-3 or TRBV12-4 and TRBJ2-7; 9 bases fit TRBD2. The CDR3 covers 13 residues. V was clipped by 11 bases and J by 4 bases; unmatched bases: 9. CDR3 residues: CASGAGGRYEQYF. The CDR3 bases are TGTGCCTCTGGAGCGGGAGGTCGTTACGAGCAGTACTTC.

The chain uses TRBV7-9 and TRBJ1-2, with D hard to call. V gave up 2 bases and J gave up 3 bases, with 7 bases separating them. The CDR3 is 13 amino acids. Germline CDR1 reads SEHNR; CDR2 reads FQNEAQ (reference sequence). The CDR3 DNA sequence: TGTGCCAGCAGCTTATACGGGGACTATGGCTACACCTTC. Amino acid sequence: CASSLYGDYGYTF.

This clonotype was counted a single time. V is TRBV29-1 and J is TRBJ2-3, with D tentatively TRBD1 or TRBD2 (5 bases each). The CDR3 consists of 16 residues. With 2 bases removed from V and 0 bases from J, the gap between germline ends came to 15 bases. The germline V gene encodes CDR1 SQVTM and CDR2 ANQGSEA. The CDR3 sequence is CSVESPIGASTDTQYF. CDR3 DNA: TGCAGCGTTGAATCCCCGATCGGGGCCAGCACAGATACGCAGTATTTT.

CDR3 sequence reads: CSARDRQGPVAGNIQYF. Here the CDR3 DNA reads TGCAGTGCTAGAGATCGCCAGGGCCCAGTCGCAGGAAACATTCAGTACTTC. V and J are TRBV20-1 and TRBJ2-4; tentative D call: TRBD1 (5 bases). Germline values: CDR1 DFQATT, CDR2 SNEGSKA (reference sequence). The CDR3 covers 17 residues. Trimming left V 0 bases short and J 6 bases short, with 21 bases between.

The chain has TRBV5-1 and TRBJ2-7; 10 bases align to TRBD1. Losses at the gene ends were 3 bases for V and 2 bases for J; bases not matched to a gene: 8. The CDR3 covers 16 residues. Germline loops: CDR1 SGHRS, CDR2 YFSETQ. CDR3 protein: CASSSYADRGAYEQYF. The DNA of the CDR3 is TGCGCCAGCAGCTCCTATGCGGACAGGGGGGCCTACGAGCAGTACTTC.

CDR3 sequence (DNA): TGTGCCAGCAGCTCGGACAGGGTCGCACAGGGCCTTGGGGAAGCTTTCTTT. Translation: CASSSDRVAQGLGEAFF. The rearrangement uses TRBV7-2 and TRBJ1-1, with 8 bases matching TRBD1. Germline V gene lookup returns CDR1 SGHTA and CDR2 FQGNSA. The V gene end was trimmed by 4 bases and the J gene end by 8 bases; junction bases not matched to a gene: 18. The CDR3 extends over 17 amino acids.

The gene calls are TRBV3-1 and TRBJ2-2; D possibly matches TRBD1 or TRBD2 (5 bases each). Germline CDR1 reads LGHDT; CDR2 reads YNNKEL (reference sequence). The CDR3 extends over 15 amino acids. Trimming stripped 5 bases from V and 6 bases from J, with 16 bases between. The CDR3 is CASSAWGSGAGELFF. DNA for the CDR3: TGTGCCAGCAGCGCCTGGGGGTCTGGCGCCGGGGAGCTGTTTTTT.

The chain couples TRBV5-5 to TRBJ2-6; no clear D gene. The ends were cut back, 3 bases at V and 0 bases at J, with 7 bases in the middle. The CDR3 totals 15 residues. CDR1 and CDR2 (germline): SGHKS, YYEKEE (reference sequence). The chain's CDR3 is CASSSAYSGANVLTF. DNA of the CDR3: TGTGCCAGCAGCTCCGCTTACTCTGGGGCCAACGTCCTGACTTTC.

The V and J genes are TRBV7-8 and TRBJ2-5, with unresolved D. Trimming left V 2 bases short and J 3 bases short, with 13 bases between. The CDR3 runs 15 residues. The V gene's germline CDR1 is SGHVS and CDR2 FQNEAQ. The DNA of the CDR3 is TGTGCCAGCAGCTTAAGGTGGCAGATCGAAGAGACCCAGTACTTC. Translating gives CASSLRWQIEETQYF.

The chain uses TRBV5-1 and TRBJ1-2; D remains unclear. With 0 bases removed from V and 2 bases from J, the gap between germline ends came to 8 bases. Looked up from germline, CDR1 is SGHRS and CDR2 is YFSETQ. The CDR3 has 14 amino acids. The CDR3 region is CASSLEPANYGYTF. CDR3 bases: TGCGCCAGCAGCTTGGAGCCAGCGAACTATGGCTACACCTTC.

This chain connects TRBV6-2 or TRBV6-3 to TRBJ2-7, with 10 bases identical to TRBD2. The CDR3 spans 15 residues. Germline V gives CDR1 MNHEY, CDR2 SVGEGT. The V gene end was trimmed by 6 bases and the J gene end by 2 bases; junction bases not matched to a gene: 7. DNA for the CDR3: TGTGCCAGCAGCTCCCTAGCGGGAGACCCCTACGAGCAGTACTTC. It is translated as CASSSLAGDPYEQYF.

The V and J genes are TRBV7-2 and TRBJ2-1; TRBD1 might be the D (5 bases). Germline V gives CDR1 SGHTA, CDR2 FQGNSA. V shed 0 bases and J shed 3 bases, with 6 bases lying between them. The CDR3 covers 14 residues. CDR3 sequence reads: CASSLAGHYNEQFF. As DNA, the CDR3 is TGTGCCAGCAGCTTAGCGGGGCACTACAATGAGCAGTTCTTC.

J is TRBJ2-1 and V is TRBV24-1; possibly TRBD2 for D (5 bases). CDR3 length: 16 amino acids. Germline CDR1 is KGHDR and CDR2 is SFDVKD. V lost 4 bases, J lost 0 bases, and 12 bases lay in between. The CDR3 DNA reads as TGTGCCACCAGTGACTCCGACGGGGTCTCCTACAATGAGCAGTTCTTC. The encoded protein is CATSDSDGVSYNEQFF.

The J gene is TRBJ2-7, the V gene TRBV12-3 or TRBV12-4; 8 bases are shared with TRBD1. There are 15 residues in the CDR3. V gave up 4 bases and J gave up 0 bases; unmatched junction bases: 5. DNA for the CDR3: TGTGCCAGCAGTTCGGTGGGACAGGTCTCCTACGAGCAGTACTTC. It codes for CASSSVGQVSYEQYF.

The chain employs TRBV4-1 and TRBJ2-2; 12 bases align to TRBD2. V lost 0 bases to trimming and J lost 2 bases; unmatched junction nucleotides: 10. Germline CDR1 MGHRA, CDR2 YSYEKL. This CDR3 spans 20 amino acids. The DNA of the CDR3 is TGCGCCAGCAGCCAAGACCCTAGACTAGCGGGAGAACCCAACACCGGGGAGCTGTTTTTT. Translation: CASSQDPRLAGEPNTGELFF.

The chain uses TRBV29-1 and TRBJ2-1; 8 positions agree with TRBD2. V shed 7 bases, J shed 7 bases, and the junction held 9 bases outside the gene matches. The CDR3 consists of 13 residues. CDR1 and CDR2 from the germline V gene are SQVTM and ANQGSEA. The CDR3 region has the DNA TGCAGCGCCTCCACGGGAGGGGGAAATGAGCAGTTCTTC. The encoded protein is CSASTGGGNEQFF.

This clonotype was seen only once. The V gene is TRBV18, the J gene TRBJ1-5, with D perhaps TRBD1 (6 bases). Trimming removed 6 bases at V and 5 bases at J, with 14 bases between. Germline V gives CDR1 KGHSH, CDR2 LQKENI. The CDR3 has 14 residues. The CDR3: CASSPQGTHQPQHF. DNA for the CDR3: TGTGCCAGCTCTCCTCAGGGGACTCATCAGCCCCAGCATTTT.

The V call is TRBV24-1, the J call TRBJ2-1, with D tentatively TRBD2 (5 bases). Per germline, CDR1 KGHDR and CDR2 SFDVKD. Trimming removed 9 bases at V and 10 bases at J, with 18 bases between. CDR3 length: 13 residues. CDR3 in amino acids: CATSRGARGEQFF. In DNA form, the CDR3 reads TGTGCCACCTCTCGGGGAGCCCGCGGGGAGCAGTTCTTC.

This sequence joins TRBV27 and TRBJ2-3; TRBD2 matches at 15 bases. This CDR3 is 16 amino acids long. Germline V lookup: CDR1 MNHEY, CDR2 SMNVEV (reference sequence). J was trimmed by 4 bases and V by 5 bases; bases with no gene match: 4. The CDR3 is CASSRRTSGRADTQYF. The CDR3 DNA sequence: TGTGCCAGCAGTCGCCGGACTAGCGGGAGGGCAGATACGCAGTATTTT.

The chain joins TRBV7-8 to TRBJ1-1, with TRBD1 as a possible D gene (6 bases). The ends were cut back, 4 bases at V and 0 bases at J, with 12 bases in the middle. The V gene's germline CDR1 is SGHVS and CDR2 FQNEAQ. The length of the CDR3 is 15 residues. The CDR3 region is CASSYNRQVNTEAFF. CDR3 nucleotide sequence: TGTGCCAGCAGCTACAATCGACAGGTGAACACTGAAGCTTTCTTT.

This rearrangement joins TRBV5-6 to TRBJ2-1, with 8 bases identical to TRBD2. The ends lost 4 bases at V and 7 bases at J; junction bases unmatched: 7. This CDR3 spans 14 amino acids. Germline CDR1 reads SGHDT; CDR2 reads YYEEEE. The CDR3 is CASSPPGLGNEQFF. The CDR3 DNA follows: TGTGCCAGCAGCCCCCCGGGACTAGGGAATGAGCAGTTCTTC.

CDR3: CASRETRMAPFNSPLHF. The CDR3 nucleotides are TGTGCCAGCAGGGAGACGAGGATGGCACCGTTTAATTCACCCCTCCACTTT. The J gene is TRBJ1-6, the V gene TRBV6-1; D is ambiguous. The CDR3 runs 17 residues. Germline V gives CDR1 MNHNS, CDR2 SASEGT. V lost 6 bases to trimming and J lost 6 bases, with 21 bases between them.

The V gene is TRBV7-9, the J gene TRBJ2-5; maybe TRBD2 (5 bases). This CDR3 has 14 residues. Trimming pared 5 bases from V and 2 bases from J, leaving 12 bases between. Per the germline V gene, CDR1 is SEHNR and CDR2 is FQNEAQ (reference sequence). The CDR3 DNA reads TGTGCCAGCAGCCCGTGGACTCTTCAAGAGACCCAGTACTTC. Protein: CASSPWTLQETQYF. Drawing the rest from reference TRBV7-9 and TRBJ2-5, the complete variable domain is DTGVSQNPRHKITKRGQNVTFRCDPISEHNRLYWYRQTLGQGPEFLTYFQNEAQLEKSRLLSDRFSAERPKGSFSTLEIQRTEQGDSAMYLCASSPWTLQETQYFGPGTRLLVL.

The chain has TRBV19 and TRBJ1-1, with TRBD1 matching over 7 bases. V trimming: 10 bases; J trimming: 8 bases; junction bases outside the gene matches: 13. The germline V gene encodes CDR1 LNHDA and CDR2 SQIVND (reference sequence). The CDR3 is 13 residues long. In nucleotides, the CDR3 is TGTGCCACCGCCGCGGGGTCGGGACAGGAAGCTTTCTTT. Amino acid sequence: CATAAGSGQEAFF.

The J gene is TRBJ1-1, the V gene TRBV15, with unresolved D. In germline, CDR1 is LNHNV, CDR2 YYDKDF (reference sequence). This CDR3 comprises 16 residues. Trimming left V 8 bases short and J 0 bases short, with 19 bases between. The DNA of the CDR3 is TGTGCCACCGGGCCCGGGGTGCAGTACGTGAACACTGAAGCTTTCTTT. Translation gives CATGPGVQYVNTEAFF.

The rearrangement uses TRBV27 and TRBJ1-2, with 9 bases lining up with TRBD1. Germline V lookup: CDR1 MNHEY, CDR2 SMNVEV (reference sequence). The J segment lost 0 bases and the V segment lost 6 bases, leaving 2 bases of the junction unmatched. The CDR3 runs 14 residues. CDR3 region: CASRGQGTNYGYTF. CDR3 DNA sequence: TGTGCCAGCAGGGGACAGGGAACTAACTATGGCTACACCTTC.